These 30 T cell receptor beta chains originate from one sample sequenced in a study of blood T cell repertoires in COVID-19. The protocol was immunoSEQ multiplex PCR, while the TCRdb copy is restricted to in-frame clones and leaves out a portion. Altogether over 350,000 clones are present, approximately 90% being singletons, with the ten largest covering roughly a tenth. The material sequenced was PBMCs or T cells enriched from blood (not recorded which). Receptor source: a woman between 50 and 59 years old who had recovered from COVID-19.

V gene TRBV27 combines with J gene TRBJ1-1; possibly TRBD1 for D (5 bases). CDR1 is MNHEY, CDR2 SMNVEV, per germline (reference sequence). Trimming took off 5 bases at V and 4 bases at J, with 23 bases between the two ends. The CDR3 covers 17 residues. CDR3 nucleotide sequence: TGTGCCAGCAGTCCCAGTATGGGGCGCAGCCCGTTCACTGAAGCTTTCTTT. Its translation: CASSPSMGRSPFTEAFF.

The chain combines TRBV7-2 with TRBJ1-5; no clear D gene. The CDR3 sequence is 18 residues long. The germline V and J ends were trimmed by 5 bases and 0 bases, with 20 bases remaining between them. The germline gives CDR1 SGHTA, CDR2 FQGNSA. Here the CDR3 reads CASSLKYPGADSNQPQHF. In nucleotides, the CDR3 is TGTGCCAGCAGCCTCAAATATCCCGGCGCGGATAGCAATCAGCCCCAGCATTTT.

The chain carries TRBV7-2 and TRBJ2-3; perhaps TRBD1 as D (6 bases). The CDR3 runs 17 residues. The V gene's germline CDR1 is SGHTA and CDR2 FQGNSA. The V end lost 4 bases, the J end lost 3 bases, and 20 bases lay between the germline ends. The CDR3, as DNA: TGTGCCAGCAGCTGGTCCGGACAGTCCACGAGAACAGATACGCAGTATTTT. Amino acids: CASSWSGQSTRTDTQYF.

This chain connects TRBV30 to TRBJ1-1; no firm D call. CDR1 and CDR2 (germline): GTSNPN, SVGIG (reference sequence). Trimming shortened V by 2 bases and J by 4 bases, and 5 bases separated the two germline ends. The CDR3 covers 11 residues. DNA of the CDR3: TGTGCCTGGAGTCCCGGCACTGAAGCTTTCTTT. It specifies CAWSPGTEAFF.

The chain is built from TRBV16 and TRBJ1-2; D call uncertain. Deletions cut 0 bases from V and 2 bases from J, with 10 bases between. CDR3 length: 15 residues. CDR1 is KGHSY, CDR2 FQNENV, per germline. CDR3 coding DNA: TGTGCCAGCAGCCAATCGGGCCTCAGCAACTATGGCTACACCTTC. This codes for CASSQSGLSNYGYTF.

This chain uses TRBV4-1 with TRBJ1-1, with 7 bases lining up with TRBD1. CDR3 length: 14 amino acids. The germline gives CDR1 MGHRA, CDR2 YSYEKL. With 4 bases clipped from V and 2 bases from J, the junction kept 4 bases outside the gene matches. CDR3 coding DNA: TGCGCCAGCAGCCTGGACAGGACTAACACTGAAGCTTTCTTT. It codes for CASSLDRTNTEAFF.

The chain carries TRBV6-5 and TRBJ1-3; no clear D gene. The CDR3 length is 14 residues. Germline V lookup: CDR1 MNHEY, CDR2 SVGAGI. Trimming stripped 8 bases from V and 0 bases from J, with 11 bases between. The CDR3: CASHWAISGNTIYF. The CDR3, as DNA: TGTGCCAGCCACTGGGCCATCTCTGGAAACACCATATATTTT.

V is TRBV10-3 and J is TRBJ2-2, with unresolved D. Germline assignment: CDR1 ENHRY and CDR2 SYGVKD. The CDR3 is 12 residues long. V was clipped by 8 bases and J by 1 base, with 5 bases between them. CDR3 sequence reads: CAILGNTGELFF. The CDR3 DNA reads TGTGCCATCCTAGGGAACACCGGGGAGCTGTTTTTT.

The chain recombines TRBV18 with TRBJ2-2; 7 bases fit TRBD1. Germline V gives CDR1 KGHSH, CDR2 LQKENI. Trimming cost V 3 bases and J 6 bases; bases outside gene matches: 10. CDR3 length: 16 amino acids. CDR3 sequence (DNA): TGTGCCAGCTCACCGACACAGGGGATGGTTGCCGGGGAGCTGTTTTTT. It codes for CASSPTQGMVAGELFF.

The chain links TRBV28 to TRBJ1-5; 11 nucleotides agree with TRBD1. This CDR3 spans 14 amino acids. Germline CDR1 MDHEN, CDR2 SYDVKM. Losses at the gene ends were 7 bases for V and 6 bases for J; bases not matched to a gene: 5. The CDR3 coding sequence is TGTGCCAGCACCGGGACAGGGGGTATTCAGCCCCAGCATTTT. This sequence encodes CASTGTGGIQPQHF.

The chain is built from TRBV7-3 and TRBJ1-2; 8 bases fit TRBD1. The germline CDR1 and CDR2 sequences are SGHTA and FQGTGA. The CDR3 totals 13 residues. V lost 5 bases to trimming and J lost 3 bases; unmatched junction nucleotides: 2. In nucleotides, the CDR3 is TGTGCCAGCAGCGCGACAGGGGACTATGGCTACACCTTC. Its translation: CASSATGDYGYTF. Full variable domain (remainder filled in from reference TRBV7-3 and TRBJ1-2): GAGVSQTPSNKVTEKGKYVELRCDPISGHTALYWYRQSLGQGPEFLIYFQGTGAADDSGLPNDRFFAVRPEGSVSTLKIQRTERGDSAVYLCASSATGDYGYTFGSGTRLTVV.

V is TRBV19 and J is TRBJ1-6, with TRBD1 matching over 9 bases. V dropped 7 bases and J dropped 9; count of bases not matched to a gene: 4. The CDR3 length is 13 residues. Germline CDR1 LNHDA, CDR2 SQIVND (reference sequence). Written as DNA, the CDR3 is TGTGCCAGTACCGAGACAGGGGGTTCACCCCTCCACTTT. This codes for CASTETGGSPLHF.

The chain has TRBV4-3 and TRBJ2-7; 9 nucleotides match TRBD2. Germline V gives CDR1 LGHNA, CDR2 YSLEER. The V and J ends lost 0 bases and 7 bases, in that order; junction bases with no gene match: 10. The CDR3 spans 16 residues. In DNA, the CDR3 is TGCGCCAGCAGCCAAGATTTACAGCGGGAGGTTGAAGAGCAGTACTTC. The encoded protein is CASSQDLQREVEEQYF.

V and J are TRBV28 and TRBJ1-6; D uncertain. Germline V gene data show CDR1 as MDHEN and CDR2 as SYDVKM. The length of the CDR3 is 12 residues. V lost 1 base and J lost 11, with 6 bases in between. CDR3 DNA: TGTGCCAGCAGTTTATACGGGGCACCCCTCCACTTT. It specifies CASSLYGAPLHF.

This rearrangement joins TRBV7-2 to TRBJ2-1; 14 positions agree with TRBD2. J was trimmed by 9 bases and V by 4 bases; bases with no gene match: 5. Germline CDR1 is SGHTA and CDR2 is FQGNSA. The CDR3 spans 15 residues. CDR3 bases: TGTGCCAGCAGCTCGACTAGCGGGGGGGCGGGTGAGCAGTTCTTC. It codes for CASSSTSGGAGEQFF. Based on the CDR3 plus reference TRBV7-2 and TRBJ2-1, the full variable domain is GAGVSQSPSNKVTEKGKDVELRCDPISGHTALYWYRQSLGQGLEFLIYFQGNSAPDKSGLPSDRFSAERTGGSVSTLTIQRTQQEDSAVYLCASSSTSGGAGEQFFGPGTRLTVL.

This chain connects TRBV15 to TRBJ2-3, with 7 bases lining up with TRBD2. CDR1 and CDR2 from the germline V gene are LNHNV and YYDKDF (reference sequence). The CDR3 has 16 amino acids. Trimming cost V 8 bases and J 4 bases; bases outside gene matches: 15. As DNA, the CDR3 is TGTGCCACCGGTCGCGGTCTGGCTAGCGGAGCAGATACGCAGTATTTT. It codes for CATGRGLASGADTQYF.

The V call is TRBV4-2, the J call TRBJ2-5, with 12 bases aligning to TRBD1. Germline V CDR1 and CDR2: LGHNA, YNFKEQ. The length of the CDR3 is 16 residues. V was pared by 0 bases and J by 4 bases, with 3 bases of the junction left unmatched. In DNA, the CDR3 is TGTGCCAGCAGCCAAGACGGGACAGGGGGCAGAGAGACCCAGTACTTC. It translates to CASSQDGTGGRETQYF.

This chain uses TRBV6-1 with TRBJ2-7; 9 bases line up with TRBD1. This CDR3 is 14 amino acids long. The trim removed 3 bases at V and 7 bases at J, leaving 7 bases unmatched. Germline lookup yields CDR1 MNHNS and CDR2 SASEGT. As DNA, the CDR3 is TGTGCCAGCAGTGACCGGGACAGGGTGGGAGAGCAGTACTTC. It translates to CASSDRDRVGEQYF.

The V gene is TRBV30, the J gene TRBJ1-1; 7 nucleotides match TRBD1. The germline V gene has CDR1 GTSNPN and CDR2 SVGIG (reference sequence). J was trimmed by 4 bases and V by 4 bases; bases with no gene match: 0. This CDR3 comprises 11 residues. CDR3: CAWKGATEAFF. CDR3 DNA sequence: TGTGCCTGGAAGGGGGCCACTGAAGCTTTCTTT.

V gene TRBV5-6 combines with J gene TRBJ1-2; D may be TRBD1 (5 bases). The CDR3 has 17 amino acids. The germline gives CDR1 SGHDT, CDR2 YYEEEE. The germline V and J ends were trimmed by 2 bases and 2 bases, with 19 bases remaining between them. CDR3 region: CASSFPQGSLKNYGYTF. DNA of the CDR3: TGTGCCAGCAGCTTCCCCCAGGGAAGTCTGAAAAACTATGGCTACACCTTC. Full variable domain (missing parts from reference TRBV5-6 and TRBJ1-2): DAGVTQSPTHLIKTRGQQVTLRCSPKSGHDTVSWYQQALGQGPQFIFQYYEEEERQRGNFPDRFSGHQFPNYSSELNVNALLLGDSALYLCASSFPQGSLKNYGYTFGSGTRLTVV.

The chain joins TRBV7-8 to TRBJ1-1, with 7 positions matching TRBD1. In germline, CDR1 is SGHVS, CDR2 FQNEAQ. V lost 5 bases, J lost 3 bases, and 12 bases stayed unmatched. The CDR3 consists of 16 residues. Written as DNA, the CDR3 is TGTGCCAGCAGCACACAGGGGTTGGGGATTTACACTGAAGCTTTCTTT. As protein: CASSTQGLGIYTEAFF.

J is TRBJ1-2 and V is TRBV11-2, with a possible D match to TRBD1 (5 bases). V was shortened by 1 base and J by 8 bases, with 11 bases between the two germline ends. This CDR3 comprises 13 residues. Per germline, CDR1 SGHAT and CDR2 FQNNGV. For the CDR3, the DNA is TGTGCCAGCAGCTTAGTTCCGGGGGAGGGCTACACCTTC. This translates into CASSLVPGEGYTF.

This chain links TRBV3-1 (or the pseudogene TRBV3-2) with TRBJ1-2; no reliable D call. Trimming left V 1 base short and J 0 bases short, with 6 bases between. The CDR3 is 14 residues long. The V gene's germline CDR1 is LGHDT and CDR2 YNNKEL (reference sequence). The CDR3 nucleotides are TGTGCCAGCAGCCAAGGGACTCCTAACTATGGCTACACCTTC. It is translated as CASSQGTPNYGYTF.

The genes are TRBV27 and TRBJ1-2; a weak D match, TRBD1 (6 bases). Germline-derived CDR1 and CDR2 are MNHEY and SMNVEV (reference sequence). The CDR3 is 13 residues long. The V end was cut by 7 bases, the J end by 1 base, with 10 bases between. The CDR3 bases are TGTGCCAGCAAGGACAGCGATAACTATGGCTACACCTTC. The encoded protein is CASKDSDNYGYTF.

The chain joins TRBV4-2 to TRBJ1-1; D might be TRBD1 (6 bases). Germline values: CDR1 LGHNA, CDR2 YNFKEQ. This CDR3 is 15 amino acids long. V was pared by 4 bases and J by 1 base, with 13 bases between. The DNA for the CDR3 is TGTGCCAGCAGCCTCCGGGACACCCCGAACACTGAAGCTTTCTTT. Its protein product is CASSLRDTPNTEAFF.

CDR3 DNA: TGTGCCAGCAGCTTTGGAACAGGGCATCAGCCCCAGCATTTT. It translates to CASSFGTGHQPQHF. The chain joins TRBV5-8 to TRBJ1-5, with D tentatively TRBD1 (6 bases). Germline assignment: CDR1 SGHTS and CDR2 YDEGEE. This CDR3 is 14 amino acids long. Trimming shortened V by 2 bases and J by 5 bases, and 11 bases separated the two germline ends.

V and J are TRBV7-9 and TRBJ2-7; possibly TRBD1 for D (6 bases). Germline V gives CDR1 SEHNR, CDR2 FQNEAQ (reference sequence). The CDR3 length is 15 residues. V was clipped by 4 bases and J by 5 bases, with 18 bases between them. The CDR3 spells CASSSLTGAIHEQYF. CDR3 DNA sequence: TGTGCCAGCAGCTCCTTGACAGGCGCTATCCACGAGCAGTACTTC.

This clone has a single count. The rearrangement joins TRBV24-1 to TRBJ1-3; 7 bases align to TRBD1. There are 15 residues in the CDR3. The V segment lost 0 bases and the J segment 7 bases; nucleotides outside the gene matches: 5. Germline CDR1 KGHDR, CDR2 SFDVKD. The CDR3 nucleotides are TGTGCCACCAGTGATTTGGGGCAGGGGGGTAACACCATATATTTT. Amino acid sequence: CATSDLGQGGNTIYF.

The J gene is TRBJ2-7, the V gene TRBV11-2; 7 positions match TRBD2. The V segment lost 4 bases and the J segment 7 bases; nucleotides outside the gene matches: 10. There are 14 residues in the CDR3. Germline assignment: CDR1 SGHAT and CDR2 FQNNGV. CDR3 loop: CASSYVAPGGEQYF. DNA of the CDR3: TGTGCCAGCAGCTACGTAGCTCCGGGGGGTGAGCAGTACTTC. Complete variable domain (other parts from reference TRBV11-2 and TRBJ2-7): EAGVAQSPRYKIIEKRQSVAFWCNPISGHATLYWYQQILGQGPKLLIQFQNNGVVDDSQLPKDRFSAERLKGVDSTLKIQPAKLEDSAVYLCASSYVAPGGEQYFGPGTRLTVT.

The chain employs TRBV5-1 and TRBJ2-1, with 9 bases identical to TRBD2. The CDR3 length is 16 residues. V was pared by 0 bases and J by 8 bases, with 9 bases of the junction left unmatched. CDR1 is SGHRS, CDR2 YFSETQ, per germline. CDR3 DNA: TGCGCCAGCAGCTTGGCCACCGGCGGGGGGGCCGATGAGCAGTTCTTC. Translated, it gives CASSLATGGGADEQFF.